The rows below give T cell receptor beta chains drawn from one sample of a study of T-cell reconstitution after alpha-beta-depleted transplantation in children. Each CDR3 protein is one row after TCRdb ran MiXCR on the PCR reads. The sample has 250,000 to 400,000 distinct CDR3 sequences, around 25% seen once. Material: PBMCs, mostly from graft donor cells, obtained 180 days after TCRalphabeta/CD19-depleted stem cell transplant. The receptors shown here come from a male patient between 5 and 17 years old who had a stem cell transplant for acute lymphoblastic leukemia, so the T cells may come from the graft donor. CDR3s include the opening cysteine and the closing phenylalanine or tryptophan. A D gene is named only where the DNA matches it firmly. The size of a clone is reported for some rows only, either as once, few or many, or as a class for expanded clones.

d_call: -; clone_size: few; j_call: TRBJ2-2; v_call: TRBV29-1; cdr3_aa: CSVAGSTGELFF; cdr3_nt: TGCAGCGTCGCCGGGAGCACCGGGGAGCTGTTTTTT
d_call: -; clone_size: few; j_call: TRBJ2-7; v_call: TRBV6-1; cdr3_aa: CASGRSGHEQYF; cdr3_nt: TGTGCCAGCGGTCGGTCAGGGCACGAGCAGTACTTC
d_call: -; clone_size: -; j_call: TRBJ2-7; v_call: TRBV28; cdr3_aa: CASSLPSGGGLYEQYF; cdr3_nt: TGTGCCAGCAGTCTCCCCTCGGGTGGGGGATTGTACGAGCAGTACTTC
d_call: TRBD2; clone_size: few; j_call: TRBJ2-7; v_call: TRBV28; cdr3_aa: CASSHGLAGVYEQYF; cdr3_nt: TGTGCCAGCAGCCACGGACTAGCGGGAGTCTACGAGCAGTACTTC
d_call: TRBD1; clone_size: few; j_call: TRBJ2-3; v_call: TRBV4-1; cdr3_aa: CASSQGQGATDTQYF; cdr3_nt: TGCGCCAGCAGCCAAGGGCAGGGGGCAACAGATACGCAGTATTTT
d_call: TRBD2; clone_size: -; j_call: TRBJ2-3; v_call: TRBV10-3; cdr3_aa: CAISAREGGTDTQYF; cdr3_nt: TGTGCCATCAGTGCACGGGAGGGCGGCACAGATACGCAGTATTTT
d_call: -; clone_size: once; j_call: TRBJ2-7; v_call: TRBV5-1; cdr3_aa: CASSLVGQPYEQYF; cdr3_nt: TGCGCCAGCAGCTTGGTCGGACAGCCCTACGAGCAGTACTTC
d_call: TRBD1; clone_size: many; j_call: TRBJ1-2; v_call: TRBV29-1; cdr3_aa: CSVAGTVEYGYTF; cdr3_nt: TGCAGCGTTGCAGGGACAGTAGAATATGGCTACACCTTC
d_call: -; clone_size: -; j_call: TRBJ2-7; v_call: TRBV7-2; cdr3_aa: CASSFWDGIREQYF; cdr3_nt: TGTGCCAGCAGCTTTTGGGATGGGATAAGGGAGCAGTACTTC
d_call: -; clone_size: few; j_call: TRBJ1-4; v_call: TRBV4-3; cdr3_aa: CASSQDPAGMNEKLFF; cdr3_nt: TGCGCCAGCAGCCAAGATCCGGCAGGGATGAATGAAAAACTGTTTTTT
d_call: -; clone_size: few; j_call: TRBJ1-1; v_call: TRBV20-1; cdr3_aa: CSARQAEAFF; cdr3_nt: TGCAGTGCTAGACAGGCTGAAGCTTTCTTT
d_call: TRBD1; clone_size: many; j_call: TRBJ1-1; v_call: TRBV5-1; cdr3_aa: CASSLRGLNTEAFF; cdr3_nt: TGCGCCAGCAGCTTAAGGGGGCTGAACACTGAAGCTTTCTTT
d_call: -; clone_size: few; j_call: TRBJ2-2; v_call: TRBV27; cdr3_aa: CASSFGSLVHTGELFF; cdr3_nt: TGTGCCAGCAGTTTTGGCTCACTAGTTCACACCGGGGAGCTGTTTTTT
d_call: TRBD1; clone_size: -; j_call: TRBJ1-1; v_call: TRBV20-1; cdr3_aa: CSARDYLFDRVYTEAFF; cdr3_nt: TGCAGTGCTAGAGATTACCTATTTGACAGGGTATACACTGAAGCTTTCTTT
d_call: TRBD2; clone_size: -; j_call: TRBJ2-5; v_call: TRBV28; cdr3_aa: CASSFGSGRAKTQYF; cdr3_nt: TGTGCCAGCAGTTTCGGGTCTGGGAGGGCGAAGACCCAGTACTTC
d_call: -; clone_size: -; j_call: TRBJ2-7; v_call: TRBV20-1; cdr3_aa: CSARSLGGEQYF; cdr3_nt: TGCAGTGCTAGATCTCTTGGCGGCGAGCAGTACTTC
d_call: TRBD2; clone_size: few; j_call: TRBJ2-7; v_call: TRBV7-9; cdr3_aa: CASTRREGNYEQYF; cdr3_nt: TGTGCCAGCACCCGGAGGGAGGGGAACTACGAGCAGTACTTC
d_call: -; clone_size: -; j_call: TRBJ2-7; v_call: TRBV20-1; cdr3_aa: CSAAETAPYEQYF; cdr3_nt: TGCAGTGCCGCTGAGACAGCTCCCTACGAGCAGTACTTC
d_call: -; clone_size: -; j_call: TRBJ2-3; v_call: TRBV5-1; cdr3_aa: CASSLGLVRADTQYF; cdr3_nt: TGCGCCAGCAGCTTGGGTCTAGTCAGGGCAGATACGCAGTATTTT
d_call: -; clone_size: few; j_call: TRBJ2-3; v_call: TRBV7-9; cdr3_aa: CASTYEDYSSDTQYF; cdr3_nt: TGTGCCAGCACCTACGAGGACTATTCGTCCGATACGCAGTATTTT
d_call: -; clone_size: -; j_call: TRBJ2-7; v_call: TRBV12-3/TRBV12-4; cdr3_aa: CASSQETIQQYF; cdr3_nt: TGTGCCAGCAGCCAAGAGACTATACAACAGTACTTC
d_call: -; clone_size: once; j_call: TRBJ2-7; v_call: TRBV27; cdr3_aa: CASSLSGGSSYEQYF; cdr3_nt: TGTGCCAGCAGTTTATCAGGCGGAAGCTCCTACGAGCAGTACTTC
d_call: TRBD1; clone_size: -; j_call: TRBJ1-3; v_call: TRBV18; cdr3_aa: CASSPWTGGNTIYF; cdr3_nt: TGTGCCAGCTCACCCTGGACAGGGGGAAACACCATATATTTT
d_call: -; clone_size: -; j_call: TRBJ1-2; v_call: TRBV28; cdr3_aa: CAIPQGAAGYTF; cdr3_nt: TGTGCCATCCCACAGGGAGCGGCTGGCTACACCTTC
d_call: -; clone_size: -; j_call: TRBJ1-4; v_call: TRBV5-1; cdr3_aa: CASRAFKRPDEKLFF; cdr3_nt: TGCGCCAGCAGGGCGTTTAAGAGGCCGGATGAAAAACTGTTTTTT
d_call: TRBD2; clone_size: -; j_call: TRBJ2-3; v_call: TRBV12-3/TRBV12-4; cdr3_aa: CASSPVGLAGGSADTQYF; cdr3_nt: TGTGCCAGCAGTCCCGTTGGCCTAGCGGGAGGGAGCGCAGATACGCAGTATTTT
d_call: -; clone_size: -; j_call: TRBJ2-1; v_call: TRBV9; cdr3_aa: CASSYPPDNEQFF; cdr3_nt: TGTGCCAGCAGCTACCCTCCGGACAACGAGCAGTTCTTC
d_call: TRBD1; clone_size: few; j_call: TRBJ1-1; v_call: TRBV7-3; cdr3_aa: CASSPGTGLLMNTEAFF; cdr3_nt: TGTGCCAGCAGCCCCGGGACAGGGCTGTTGATGAACACTGAAGCTTTCTTT
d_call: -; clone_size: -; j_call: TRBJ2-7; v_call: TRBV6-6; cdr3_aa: CASSYDEQYF; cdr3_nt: TGTGCCAGCAGTTACGACGAGCAGTACTTC
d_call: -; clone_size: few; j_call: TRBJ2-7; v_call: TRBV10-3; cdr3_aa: CAISDTLGPYEQYF; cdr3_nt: TGTGCCATCAGTGACACCCTTGGCCCCTACGAGCAGTACTTC
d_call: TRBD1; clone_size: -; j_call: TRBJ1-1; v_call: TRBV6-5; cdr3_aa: CASSYDRGATEAFF; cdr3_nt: TGTGCCAGCAGTTACGACAGGGGGGCCACTGAAGCTTTCTTT
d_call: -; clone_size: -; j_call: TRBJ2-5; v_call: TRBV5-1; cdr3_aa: CASSLITGARETQYF; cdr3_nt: TGCGCCAGCAGCTTGATTACGGGCGCGAGGGAGACCCAGTACTTC
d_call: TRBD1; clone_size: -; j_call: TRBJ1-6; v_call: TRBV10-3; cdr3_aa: CAISESGTGKSPLHF; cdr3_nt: TGTGCCATCAGTGAGAGTGGGACAGGGAAATCACCCCTCCACTTT
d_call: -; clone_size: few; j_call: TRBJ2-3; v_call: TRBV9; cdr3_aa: CASSVARSTDTQYF; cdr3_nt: TGTGCCAGCAGCGTAGCCCGGAGCACAGATACGCAGTATTTT
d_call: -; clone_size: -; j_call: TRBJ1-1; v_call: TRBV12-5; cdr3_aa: CASGFQRLNTEAFF; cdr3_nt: TGTGCTAGTGGTTTCCAGCGTTTGAACACTGAAGCTTTCTTT
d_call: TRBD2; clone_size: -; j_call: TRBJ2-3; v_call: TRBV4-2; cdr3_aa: CASSPLADTTDTQYF; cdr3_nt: TGTGCCAGCAGCCCCCTAGCGGATACCACAGATACGCAGTATTTT
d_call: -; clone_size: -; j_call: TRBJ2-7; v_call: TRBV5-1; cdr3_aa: CASFNPGLHEQYF; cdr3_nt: TGCGCCAGCTTTAACCCAGGTTTGCACGAGCAGTACTTC
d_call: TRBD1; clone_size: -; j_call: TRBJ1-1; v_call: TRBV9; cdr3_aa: CASSIGGSMNTEAFF; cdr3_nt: TGTGCCAGCAGCATAGGGGGCTCTATGAACACTGAAGCTTTCTTT
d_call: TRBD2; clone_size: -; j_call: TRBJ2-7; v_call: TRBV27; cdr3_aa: CASSPPGLAGFEQYF; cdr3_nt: TGTGCCAGCAGTCCCCCCGGACTAGCGGGGTTCGAGCAGTACTTC
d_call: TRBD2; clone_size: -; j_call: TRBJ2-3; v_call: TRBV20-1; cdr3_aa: CSASGTSANADTQYF; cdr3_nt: TGCAGTGCTTCGGGGACTAGCGCTAACGCAGATACGCAGTATTTT
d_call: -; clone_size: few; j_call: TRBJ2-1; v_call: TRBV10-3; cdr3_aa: CAISDRYNEQFF; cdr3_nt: TGTGCCATCAGTGACAGATACAATGAGCAGTTCTTC
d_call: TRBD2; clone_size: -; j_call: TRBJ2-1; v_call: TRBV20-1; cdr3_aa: CSASRGAGGSYNEQFF; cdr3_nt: TGCAGTGCGAGTAGGGGGGCGGGGGGCTCCTACAATGAGCAGTTCTTC
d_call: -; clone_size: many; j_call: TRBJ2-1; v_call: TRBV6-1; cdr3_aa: CASSRRGSYNEQFF; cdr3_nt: TGTGCCAGCAGCCGGAGGGGCTCCTACAATGAGCAGTTCTTC
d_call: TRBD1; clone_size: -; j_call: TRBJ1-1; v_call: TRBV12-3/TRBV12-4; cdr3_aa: CASSWPGGTEAFF; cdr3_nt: TGTGCCAGCAGTTGGCCAGGGGGCACTGAAGCTTTCTTT
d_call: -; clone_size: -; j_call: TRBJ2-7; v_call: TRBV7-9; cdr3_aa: CASSLGPHYNGGQYF; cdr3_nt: TGTGCCAGCAGCTTAGGACCGCACTATAACGGGGGGCAGTACTTC
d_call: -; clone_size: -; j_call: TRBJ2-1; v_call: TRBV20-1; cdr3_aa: CSASPSDRREYNEQFF; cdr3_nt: TGCAGTGCTAGTCCATCAGATCGCAGGGAATACAATGAGCAGTTCTTC
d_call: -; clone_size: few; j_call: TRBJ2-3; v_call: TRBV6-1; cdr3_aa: CASRSRVGGHTDTQYF; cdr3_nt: TGTGCCAGCAGATCCCGGGTGGGCGGACACACAGATACGCAGTATTTT
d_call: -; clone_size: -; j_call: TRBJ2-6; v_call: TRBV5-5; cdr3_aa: CASSLGARGFSGANVLTF; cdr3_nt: TGTGCCAGCAGCTTGGGTGCCAGGGGCTTCTCTGGGGCCAACGTCCTGACTTTC
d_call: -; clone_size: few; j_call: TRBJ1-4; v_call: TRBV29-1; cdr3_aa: CSVLDREKLFF; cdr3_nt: TGCAGCGTACTGGACCGCGAAAAACTGTTTTTT
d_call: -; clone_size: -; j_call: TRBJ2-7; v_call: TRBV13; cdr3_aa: CASSPPIGPATYEQYF; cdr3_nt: TGTGCCAGCAGCCCCCCCATAGGACCGGCTACCTACGAGCAGTACTTC
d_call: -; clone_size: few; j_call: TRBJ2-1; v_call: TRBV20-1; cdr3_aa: CSARDPRTTGPYNEQFF; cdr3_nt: TGCAGTGCTAGAGATCCCCGTACTACTGGTCCTTACAATGAGCAGTTCTTC
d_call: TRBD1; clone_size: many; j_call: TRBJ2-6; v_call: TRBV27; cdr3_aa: CASSRIGGGPNVLTF; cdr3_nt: TGTGCCAGCAGCCGGATAGGGGGCGGTCCCAACGTCCTGACTTTC
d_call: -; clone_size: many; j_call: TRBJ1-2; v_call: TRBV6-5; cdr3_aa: CASSYSEDRYGYTF; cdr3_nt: TGTGCCAGCAGTTACTCAGAGGACCGCTATGGCTACACCTTC
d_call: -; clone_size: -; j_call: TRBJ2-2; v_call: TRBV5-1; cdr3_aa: CASSLFAAANTGELFF; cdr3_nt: TGCGCCAGCAGCTTGTTCGCAGCGGCGAACACCGGGGAGCTGTTTTTT
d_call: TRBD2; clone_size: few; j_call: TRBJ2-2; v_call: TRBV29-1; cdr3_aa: CSVANRASGRANTGELFF; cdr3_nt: TGCAGCGTTGCAAACAGGGCTAGCGGGAGGGCCAACACCGGGGAGCTGTTTTTT
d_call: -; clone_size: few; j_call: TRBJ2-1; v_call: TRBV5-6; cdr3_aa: CASSWGALGATYNEQFF; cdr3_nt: TGTGCCAGCAGCTGGGGGGCCTTAGGGGCCACCTACAATGAGCAGTTCTTC
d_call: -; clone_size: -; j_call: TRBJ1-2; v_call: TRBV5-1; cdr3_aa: CASSGGTVYGYTF; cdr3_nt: TGCGCCAGCAGCGGGGGGACGGTCTATGGCTACACCTTC
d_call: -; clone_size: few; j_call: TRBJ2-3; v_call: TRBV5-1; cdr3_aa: CASSLAGALAGPTDTQYF; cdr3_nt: TGCGCCAGCAGCTTGGCCGGAGCGTTGGCGGGACCCACAGATACGCAGTATTTT